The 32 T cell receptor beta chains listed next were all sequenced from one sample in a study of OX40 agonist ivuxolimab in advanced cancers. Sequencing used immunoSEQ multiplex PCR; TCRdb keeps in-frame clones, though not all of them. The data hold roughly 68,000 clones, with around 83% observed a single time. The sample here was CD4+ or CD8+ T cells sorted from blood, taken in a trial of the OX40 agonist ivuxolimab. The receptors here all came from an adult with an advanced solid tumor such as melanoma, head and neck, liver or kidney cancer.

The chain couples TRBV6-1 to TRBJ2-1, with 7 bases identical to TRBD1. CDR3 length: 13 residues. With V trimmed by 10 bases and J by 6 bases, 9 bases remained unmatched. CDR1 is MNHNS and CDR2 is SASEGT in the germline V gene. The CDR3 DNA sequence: TGTGCCATCCAGACAGGGCGACTCAATGAGCAGTTCTTC. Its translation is CAIQTGRLNEQFF.

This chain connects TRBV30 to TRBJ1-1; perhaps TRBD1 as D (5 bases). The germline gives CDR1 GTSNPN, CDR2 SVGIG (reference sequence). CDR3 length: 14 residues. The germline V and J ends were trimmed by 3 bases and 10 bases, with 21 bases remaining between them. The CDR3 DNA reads TGTGCCTGGAGGAGAGGGGACCTTCCCGGGGGAGCTTTCTTT. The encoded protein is CAWRRGDLPGGAFF.

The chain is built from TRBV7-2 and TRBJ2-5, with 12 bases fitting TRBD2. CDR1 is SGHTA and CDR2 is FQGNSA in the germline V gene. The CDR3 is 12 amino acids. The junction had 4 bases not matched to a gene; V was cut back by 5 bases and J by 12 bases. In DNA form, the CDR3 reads TGTGCCAGCAGCATCACTAGCGGGGGGAAGTACTTC. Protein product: CASSITSGGKYF.

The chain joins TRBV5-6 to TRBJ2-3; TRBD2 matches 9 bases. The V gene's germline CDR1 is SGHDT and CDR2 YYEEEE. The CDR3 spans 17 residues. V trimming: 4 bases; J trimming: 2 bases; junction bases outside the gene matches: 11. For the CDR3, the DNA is TGTGCCAGCAGCCTCGGGGCGGGGGGGCGAGTCACAGATACGCAGTATTTT. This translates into CASSLGAGGRVTDTQYF.

The CDR3 here is CAWGDRRTEAFF. CDR3 DNA: TGTGCCTGGGGGGACAGGAGGACTGAAGCTTTCTTT. The chain has TRBV30 and TRBJ1-1; 8 bases line up with TRBD1. The CDR3 is 12 residues long. Germline lookup yields CDR1 GTSNPN and CDR2 SVGIG (reference sequence). With V trimmed by 5 bases and J by 5 bases, 4 bases remained unmatched.

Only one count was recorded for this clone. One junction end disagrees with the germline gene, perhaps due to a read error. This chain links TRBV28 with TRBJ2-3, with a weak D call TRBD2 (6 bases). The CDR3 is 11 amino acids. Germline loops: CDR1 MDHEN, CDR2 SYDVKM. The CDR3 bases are TGTGCCAGCAGAAAGGACTATATTCCCCTTTTT. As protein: CASRKDYIPLF.

The chain's CDR3 is CASSSGGPHRYF. In nucleotides, the CDR3 is TGTGCCAGCAGCTCAGGGGGGCCCCACCGGTACTTC. The chain employs TRBV14 and TRBJ2-7, with a possible D match to TRBD1 (7 bases). The CDR3 covers 12 residues. Germline V gives CDR1 SGHDN, CDR2 FVKESK. The V gene lost 5 bases and the J gene lost 12 bases, with 17 bases spanning the gap.

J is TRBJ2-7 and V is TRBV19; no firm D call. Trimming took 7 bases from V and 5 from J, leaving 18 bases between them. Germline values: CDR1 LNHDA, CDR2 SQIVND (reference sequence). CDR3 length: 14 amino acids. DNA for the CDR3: TGTGCCAGTACAGAATCTCCAGTCTCGAACGAGCAGTACTTC. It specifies CASTESPVSNEQYF.

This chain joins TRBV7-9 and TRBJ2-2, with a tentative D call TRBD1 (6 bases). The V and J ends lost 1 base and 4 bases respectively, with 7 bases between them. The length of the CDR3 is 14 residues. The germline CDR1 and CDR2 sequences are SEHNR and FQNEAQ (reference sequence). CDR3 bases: TGTGCCAGCAGCTTAGAGGGGGTCACCGGGGAGCTGTTTTTT. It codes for CASSLEGVTGELFF.

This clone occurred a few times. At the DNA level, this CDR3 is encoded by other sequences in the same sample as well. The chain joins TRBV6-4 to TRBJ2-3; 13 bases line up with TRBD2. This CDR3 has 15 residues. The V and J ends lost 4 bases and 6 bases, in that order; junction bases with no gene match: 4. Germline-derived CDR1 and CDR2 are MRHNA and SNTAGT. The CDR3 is CASSVLAGGPDTQYF. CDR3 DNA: TGTGCCAGCAGTGTACTAGCGGGGGGGCCGGATACGCAGTATTTT.

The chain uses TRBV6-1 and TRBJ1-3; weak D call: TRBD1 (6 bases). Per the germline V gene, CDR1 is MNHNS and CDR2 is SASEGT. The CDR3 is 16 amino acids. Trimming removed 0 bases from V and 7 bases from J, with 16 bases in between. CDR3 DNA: TGTGCCAGCAGTGAAGCGCATGGGGGCTCTCATAACACCATATATTTT. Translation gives CASSEAHGGSHNTIYF.

The CDR3 region is CASRQKSNEKLFF. The CDR3 nucleotides are TGCGCCAGCAGGCAGAAATCTAATGAAAAACTGTTTTTT. V gene TRBV5-1 combines with J gene TRBJ1-4, with D unresolved. Trimming stripped 5 bases from V and 3 bases from J, with 8 bases between. Germline V lookup: CDR1 SGHRS, CDR2 YFSETQ. The CDR3 extends over 13 amino acids.

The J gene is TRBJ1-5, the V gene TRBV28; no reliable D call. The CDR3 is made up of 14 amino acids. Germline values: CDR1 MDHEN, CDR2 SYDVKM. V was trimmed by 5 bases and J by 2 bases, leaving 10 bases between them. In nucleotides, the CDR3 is TGTGCCAGCAGTATCTCATTGGGCAATCAGCCCCAGCATTTT. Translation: CASSISLGNQPQHF.

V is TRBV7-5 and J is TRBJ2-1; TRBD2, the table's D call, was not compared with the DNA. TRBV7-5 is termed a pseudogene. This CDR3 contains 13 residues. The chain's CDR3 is CARSLAALDEQFF. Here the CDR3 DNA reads TGTGCCAGAAGCTTAGCCGCCCTAGATGAGCAGTTCTTC.

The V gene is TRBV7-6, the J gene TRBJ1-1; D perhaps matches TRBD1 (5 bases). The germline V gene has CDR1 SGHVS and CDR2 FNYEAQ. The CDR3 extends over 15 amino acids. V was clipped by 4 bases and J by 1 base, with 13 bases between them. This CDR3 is CASSWGRGGNTEAFF. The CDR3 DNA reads TGTGCCAGCAGCTGGGGACGCGGAGGGAACACTGAAGCTTTCTTT. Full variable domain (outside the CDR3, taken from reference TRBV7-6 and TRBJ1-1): GAGVSQSPRYKVTKRGQDVALRCDPISGHVSLYWYRQALGQGPEFLTYFNYEAQQDKSGLPNDRFSAERPEGSISTLTIQRTEQRDSAMYRCASSWGRGGNTEAFFGQGTRLTVV.

The CDR3 sequence is CASSLRDRGVTEAFF. DNA for the CDR3: TGTGCCAGCAGCTTACGAGACAGGGGCGTGACTGAAGCTTTCTTT. The chain links TRBV5-6 to TRBJ1-1, with 8 bases aligning to TRBD1. Losses at the gene ends were 2 bases for V and 5 bases for J; bases not matched to a gene: 8. The length of the CDR3 is 15 residues. The germline V gene has CDR1 SGHDT and CDR2 YYEEEE. Filled out from reference TRBV5-6 and TRBJ1-1, the complete variable domain reads DAGVTQSPTHLIKTRGQQVTLRCSPKSGHDTVSWYQQALGQGPQFIFQYYEEEERQRGNFPDRFSGHQFPNYSSELNVNALLLGDSALYLCASSLRDRGVTEAFFGQGTRLTVV.

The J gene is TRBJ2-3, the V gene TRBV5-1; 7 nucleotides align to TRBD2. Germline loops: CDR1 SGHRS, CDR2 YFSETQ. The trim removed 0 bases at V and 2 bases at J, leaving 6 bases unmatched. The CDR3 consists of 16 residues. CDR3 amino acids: CASSLVSGPHTDTQYF. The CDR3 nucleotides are TGCGCCAGCAGCTTGGTTAGCGGGCCCCACACAGATACGCAGTATTTT.

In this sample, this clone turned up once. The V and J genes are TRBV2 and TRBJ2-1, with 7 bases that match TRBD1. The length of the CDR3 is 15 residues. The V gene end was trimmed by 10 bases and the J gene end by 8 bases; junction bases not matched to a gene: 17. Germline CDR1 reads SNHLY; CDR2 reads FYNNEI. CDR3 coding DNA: TGTGCCACCACTATGACAGGGCTAGCTTGGGATGAGCAGTTCTTC. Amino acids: CATTMTGLAWDEQFF.

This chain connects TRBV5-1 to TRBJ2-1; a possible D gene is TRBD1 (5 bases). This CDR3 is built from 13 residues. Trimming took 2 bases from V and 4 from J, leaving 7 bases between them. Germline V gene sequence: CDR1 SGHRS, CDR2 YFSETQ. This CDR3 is CASSLDRYNEQFF. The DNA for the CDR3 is TGCGCCAGCAGCTTAGACAGATACAATGAGCAGTTCTTC.

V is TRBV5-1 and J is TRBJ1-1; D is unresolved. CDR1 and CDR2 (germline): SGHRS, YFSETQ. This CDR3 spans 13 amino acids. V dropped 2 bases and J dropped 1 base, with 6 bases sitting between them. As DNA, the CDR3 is TGCGCCAGCAGCTTACGGGAGAACACTGAAGCTTTCTTT. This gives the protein CASSLRENTEAFF. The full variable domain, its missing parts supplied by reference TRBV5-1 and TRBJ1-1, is KAGVTQTPRYLIKTRGQQVTLSCSPISGHRSVSWYQQTPGQGLQFLFEYFSETQRNKGNFPGRFSGRQFSNSRSEMNVSTLELGDSALYLCASSLRENTEAFFGQGTRLTVV.

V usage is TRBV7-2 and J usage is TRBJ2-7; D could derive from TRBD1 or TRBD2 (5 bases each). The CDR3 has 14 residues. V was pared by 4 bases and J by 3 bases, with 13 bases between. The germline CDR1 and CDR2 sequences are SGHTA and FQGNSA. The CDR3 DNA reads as TGTGCCAGCAGCTCCAAACCGGGGCACTACGAGCAGTACTTC. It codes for CASSSKPGHYEQYF.

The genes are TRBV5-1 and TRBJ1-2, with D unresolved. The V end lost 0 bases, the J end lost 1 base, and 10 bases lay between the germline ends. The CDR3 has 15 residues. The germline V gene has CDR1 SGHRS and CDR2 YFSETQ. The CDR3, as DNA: TGCGCCAGCAGCTTGGGGTCAGGAATTAACTATGGCTACACCTTC. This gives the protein CASSLGSGINYGYTF.

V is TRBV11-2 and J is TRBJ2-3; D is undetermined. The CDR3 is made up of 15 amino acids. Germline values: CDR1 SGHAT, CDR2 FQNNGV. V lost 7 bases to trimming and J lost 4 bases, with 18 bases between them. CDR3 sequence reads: CASTLRTAWADTQYF. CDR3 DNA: TGTGCCAGCACCCTCCGAACCGCTTGGGCAGATACGCAGTATTTT.

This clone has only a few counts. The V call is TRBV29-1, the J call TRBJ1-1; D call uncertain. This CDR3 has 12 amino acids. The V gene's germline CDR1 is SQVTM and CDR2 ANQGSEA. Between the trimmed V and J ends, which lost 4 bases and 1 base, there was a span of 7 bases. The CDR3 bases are TGCAGCGTTGGGAAGGGGAACACTGAAGCTTTCTTT. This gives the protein CSVGKGNTEAFF.

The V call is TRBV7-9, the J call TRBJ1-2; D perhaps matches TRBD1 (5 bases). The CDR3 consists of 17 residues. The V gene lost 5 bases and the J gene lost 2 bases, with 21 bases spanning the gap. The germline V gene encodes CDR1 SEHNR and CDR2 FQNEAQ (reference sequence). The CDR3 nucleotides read TGTGCCAGCAGCCGCGGGACTGACCTGGGACTGAACTATGGCTACACCTTC. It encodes CASSRGTDLGLNYGYTF. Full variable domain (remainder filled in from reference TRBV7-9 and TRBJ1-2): DTGVSQNPRHKITKRGQNVTFRCDPISEHNRLYWYRQTLGQGPEFLTYFQNEAQLEKSRLLSDRFSAERPKGSFSTLEIQRTEQGDSAMYLCASSRGTDLGLNYGYTFGSGTRLTVV.

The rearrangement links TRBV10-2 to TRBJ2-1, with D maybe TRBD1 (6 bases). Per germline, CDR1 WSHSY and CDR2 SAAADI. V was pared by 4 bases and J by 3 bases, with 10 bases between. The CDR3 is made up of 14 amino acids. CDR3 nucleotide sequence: TGCGCCAGCAGTGCAGGGGTCATCTACAATGAGCAGTTCTTC. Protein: CASSAGVIYNEQFF.

CDR3 protein: CASSLWDSTNYGYTF. The DNA for the CDR3 is TGTGCCAGCAGTCTTTGGGACAGTACTAACTATGGCTACACCTTC. The gene calls are TRBV28 and TRBJ1-2; 7 bases fit TRBD1. V lost 5 bases to trimming and J lost 0 bases; unmatched junction nucleotides: 6. This CDR3 has 15 residues. From germline, CDR1 is MDHEN and CDR2 SYDVKM.

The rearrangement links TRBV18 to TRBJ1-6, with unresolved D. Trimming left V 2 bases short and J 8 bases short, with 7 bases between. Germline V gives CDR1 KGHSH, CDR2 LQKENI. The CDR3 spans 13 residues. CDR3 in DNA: TGTGCCAGCTCACCATCGTCTCATTCACCCCTCCACTTT. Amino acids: CASSPSSHSPLHF.

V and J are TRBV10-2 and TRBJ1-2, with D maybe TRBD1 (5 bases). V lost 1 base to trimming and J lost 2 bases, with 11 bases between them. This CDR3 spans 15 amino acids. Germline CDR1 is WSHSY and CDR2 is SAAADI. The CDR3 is CASSELGGSNYGYTF. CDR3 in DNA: TGCGCCAGCAGTGAGTTGGGGGGGTCGAACTATGGCTACACCTTC.

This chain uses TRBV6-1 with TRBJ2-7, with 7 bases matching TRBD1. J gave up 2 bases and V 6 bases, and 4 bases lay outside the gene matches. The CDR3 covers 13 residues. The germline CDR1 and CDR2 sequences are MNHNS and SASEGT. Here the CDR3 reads CASSRGSTYEQYF. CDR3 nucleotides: TGTGCCAGCAGCAGGGGGTCGACCTACGAGCAGTACTTC.

The CDR3 DNA reads TGCGCCAGCACCCCTGTGGAAGGGGGCTATGGCTACACCTTC. Its translation is CASTPVEGGYGYTF. This chain links TRBV4-1 with TRBJ1-2; D is possibly TRBD1 (6 bases). This CDR3 comprises 14 residues. Deletions cut 7 bases from V and 4 bases from J, with 16 bases between. Per the germline V gene, CDR1 is MGHRA and CDR2 is YSYEKL.

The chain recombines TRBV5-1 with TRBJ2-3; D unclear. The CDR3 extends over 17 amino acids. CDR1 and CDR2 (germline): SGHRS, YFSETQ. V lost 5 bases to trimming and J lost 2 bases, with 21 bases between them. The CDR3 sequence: CASRRRGVRSLTDTQYF. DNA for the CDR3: TGCGCCAGCAGACGGCGAGGAGTTCGGAGTCTCACAGATACGCAGTATTTT. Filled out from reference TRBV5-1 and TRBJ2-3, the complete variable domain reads KAGVTQTPRYLIKTRGQQVTLSCSPISGHRSVSWYQQTPGQGLQFLFEYFSETQRNKGNFPGRFSGRQFSNSRSEMNVSTLELGDSALYLCASRRRGVRSLTDTQYFGPGTRLTVL.